This TCR beta chain was sequenced in a study of PD-1 and CTLA-4 blockade in melanoma. The repertoire was sequenced with immunoSEQ multiplex PCR; TCRdb's copy has only in-frame clones and lacks some. The data hold 20,000 to 25,000 clones, with about 87% observed a single time. The CDR3 sequence is 14 residues long. Per germline, CDR1 GTSNPN and CDR2 SVGIG (reference sequence). V lost 0 bases to trimming and J lost 0 bases, with 7 bases between them. The sample here was CD8+ T cells from peripheral blood, taken before anti-PD-1 treatment. The clonotype originates from a human donor with melanoma. V gene TRBV30 combines with J gene TRBJ2-3, with D possibly being TRBD2 (5 bases). CDR3 protein: CAWSVTSSTDTQYF. The CDR3 DNA reads TGTGCCTGGAGTGTAACTAGTAGCACAGATACGCAGTATTTT.